This paragraph reports one T cell receptor (beta chain). Its specificity is not known. The data stem from a study of cytomegalovirus exposure and HLA in healthy donors. Use of 60 Vbeta and 13 Jbeta primers characterized the PCR. Repertoires were generated with immunoSEQ multiplex PCR, while TCRdb's copy carries only in-frame clones and drops some. Of approximately 180,000 clones listed, 70% to 90% are singletons. Findings and limits, study-wide: Confirmation in vitro established that a few CMV-associated chains were specific for CMV antigens.

Sequences were obtained from PBMCs. This sequence was found in a woman aged 18 to 35 in good health and CMV-seronegative.

The chain's CDR3 is CAGGDTVYNEQFF. CDR3 in DNA: TGTGCCGGGGGGGACACCGTTTACAATGAGCAGTTCTTC. V and J are TRBV7-9 and TRBJ2-1; a possible D gene is TRBD2 (7 bases). From germline, CDR1 is SEHNR and CDR2 FQNEAQ (reference sequence). The CDR3 covers 13 residues. Trimming shortened V by 11 bases and J by 4 bases, and 15 bases separated the two germline ends.